The 8 T cell receptor beta chains presented below share a single source sample, sequenced in a study of Ad26.COV2.S vaccination and SARS-CoV-2 variants. The method was immunoSEQ multiplex PCR; TCRdb's version includes in-frame clones alone and lacks a portion of them. The data show about 390,000 clones, with less than 90% seen just once and roughly 3.2% held by the top ten. Noted treatment: some 20 received Ad26.COV2.S at low or high dose, single or two shots; 5 received placebo; per-sample allocation not given. It was on day 63 after the first vaccine or placebo injection that samples were taken. This material consisted of peripheral blood, taken in a trial of Ad26.COV2.S vaccine versus placebo. These TCRs come from a person between 18 and 65 years old who received the Ad26.COV2.S COVID-19 vaccine or a placebo.

The CDR3 coding sequence is TGTGCCAGCAGCCAAGAACAGGACCATCTCTATGGCTACACCTTC. Protein product: CASSQEQDHLYGYTF. The chain has TRBV3-1 (or the pseudogene TRBV3-2) and TRBJ1-2, with D maybe TRBD1 (5 bases). Germline values: CDR1 LGHDT, CDR2 YNNKEL (reference sequence). Trimming shortened V by 0 bases and J by 4 bases, and 12 bases separated the two germline ends. The CDR3 sequence is 15 residues long.

The chain joins TRBV5-1 to TRBJ2-1; D may be TRBD1 or TRBD2 (6 bases each). The germline CDR1 and CDR2 sequences are SGHRS and YFSETQ. Trimming pared 1 base from V and 10 bases from J, leaving 15 bases between. This CDR3 is built from 14 residues. Written as DNA, the CDR3 is TGCGCCAGCAGCTTGTCGGAGGGGGTCGAGGAGCAGTTCTTC. Its translation is CASSLSEGVEEQFF. Together with reference TRBV5-1 and TRBJ2-1, the CDR3 gives the full variable domain: KAGVTQTPRYLIKTRGQQVTLSCSPISGHRSVSWYQQTPGQGLQFLFEYFSETQRNKGNFPGRFSGRQFSNSRSEMNVSTLELGDSALYLCASSLSEGVEEQFFGPGTRLTVL.

For the CDR3, the DNA is TGTGCCAGCAGTGAAGTAGGTCAGGTTGAAGCTTTCTTT. It specifies CASSEVGQVEAFF. The chain carries TRBV6-1 and TRBJ1-1; no clear D gene. The V and J ends lost 1 base and 7 bases respectively, with 10 bases between them. Germline V gene data show CDR1 as MNHNS and CDR2 as SASEGT. The CDR3 has 13 residues.

This clone was observed a handful of times. The V and J genes are TRBV7-2 and TRBJ1-3; D not resolved. Germline CDR1 SGHTA, CDR2 FQGNSA. Trimming took 4 bases from V and 2 from J, leaving 12 bases between them. CDR3 length: 15 residues. The CDR3 coding sequence is TGTGCCAGCAGCTCGCAACCCACTCCTGGAAACACCATATATTTT. It encodes CASSSQPTPGNTIYF.

This clone was seen just once. CDR3 coding DNA: TGTGCCAGCACCCCTGGACTAGCGGGGGGCAGTGAGCAGTTCTTC. This translates into CASTPGLAGGSEQFF. The V and J genes are TRBV2 and TRBJ2-1, with TRBD2 matching over 14 bases. Germline V gene lookup returns CDR1 SNHLY and CDR2 FYNNEI. With V trimmed by 7 bases and J by 9 bases, 8 bases remained unmatched. CDR3 size: 15 residues.

The chain combines TRBV10-1 with TRBJ2-2, with TRBD2 matching over 11 bases. CDR3 length equals 17 residues. Per the germline V gene, CDR1 is WNHNN and CDR2 is SYGVQD (reference sequence). With V trimmed by 6 bases and J by 0 bases, 6 bases remained unmatched. The CDR3, as DNA: TGCGCCAGCAGCAAGACTAGCGGGGCATCGAACACCGGGGAGCTGTTTTTT. Translated, it gives CASSKTSGASNTGELFF.

CDR3 sequence reads: CASSPQNTDTQYF. CDR3 DNA sequence: TGTGCCAGCAGCCCGCAGAACACAGATACGCAGTATTTT. V and J are TRBV7-9 and TRBJ2-3; D is unclear. The germline V gene has CDR1 SEHNR and CDR2 FQNEAQ (reference sequence). The CDR3 extends over 13 amino acids. Between the trimmed V and J ends, which lost 5 bases and 2 bases, there was a span of 8 bases.

CDR3 DNA sequence: TGCGCCAGCAGCTCACTAGATACGCAGTATTTT. Translated: CASSSLDTQYF. This rearrangement joins TRBV5-1 to TRBJ2-3; D not certain. The CDR3 is made up of 11 amino acids. The germline gives CDR1 SGHRS, CDR2 YFSETQ. Deletions cut 3 bases from V and 5 bases from J, with 4 bases between.